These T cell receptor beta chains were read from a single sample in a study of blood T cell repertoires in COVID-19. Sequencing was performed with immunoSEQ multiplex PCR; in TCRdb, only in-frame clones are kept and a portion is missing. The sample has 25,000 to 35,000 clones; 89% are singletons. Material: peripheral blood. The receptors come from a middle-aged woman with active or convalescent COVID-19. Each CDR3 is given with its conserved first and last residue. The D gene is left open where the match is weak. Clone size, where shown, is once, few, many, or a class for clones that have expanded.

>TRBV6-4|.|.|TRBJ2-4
CASRHHREGIPKNIQYF
TGTGCCAGCAGACACCACAGGGAAGGGATTCCCAAAAACATTCAGTACTTC
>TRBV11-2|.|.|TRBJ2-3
CASSLGARSGDTQYF
TGTGCCAGCAGCTTAGGAGCCCGGTCGGGGGATACGCAGTATTTT
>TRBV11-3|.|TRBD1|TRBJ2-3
CASSSGQGGTDTQYF
TGTGCCAGCAGCTCGGGACAGGGGGGCACAGATACGCAGTATTTT
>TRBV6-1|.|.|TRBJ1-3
CASSEPPEGLRNTIYF
TGTGCCAGCAGTGAGCCCCCCGAGGGTCTACGAAACACCATATATTTT
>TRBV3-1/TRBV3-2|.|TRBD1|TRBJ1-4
CASSRTGGDEKLFF
TGTGCCAGCAGCCGAACAGGGGGCGATGAAAAACTGTTTTTT
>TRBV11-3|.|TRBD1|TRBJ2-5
CASSQGQALQETQYF
TGTGCCAGCAGCCAGGGACAGGCCCTCCAAGAGACCCAGTACTTC
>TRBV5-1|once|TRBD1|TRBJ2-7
CASRLTGGGYEQYF
TGCGCCAGCCGTCTGACAGGGGGCGGGTACGAGCAGTACTTC
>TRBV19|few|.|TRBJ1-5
CASSGAGNEKPQHF
TGTGCCAGTAGTGGGGCAGGCAATGAAAAGCCCCAGCATTTT
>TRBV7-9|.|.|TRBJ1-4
CASNLGGSNEKLFF
TGTGCCAGCAATCTGGGGGGGAGTAATGAAAAACTGTTTTTT
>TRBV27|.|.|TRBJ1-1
CASSYTWGLEAFF
TGTGCCAGCAGTTATACATGGGGCCTTGAAGCTTTCTTT
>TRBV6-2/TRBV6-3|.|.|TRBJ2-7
CVTSTHGGFDEQYF
TGTGTCACCAGCACCCATGGGGGGTTCGACGAGCAGTACTTC
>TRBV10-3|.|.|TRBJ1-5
CAPVELRNNQPQHF
TGTGCCCCCGTGGAGTTGAGAAACAATCAGCCCCAGCATTTT
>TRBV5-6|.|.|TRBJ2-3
CASSLTSTDTQYF
TGTGCCAGCAGCTTGACAAGCACAGATACGCAGTATTTT
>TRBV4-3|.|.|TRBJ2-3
CASSQEVGPDTQYF
TGCGCCAGCAGCCAAGAGGTGGGGCCAGATACGCAGTATTTT
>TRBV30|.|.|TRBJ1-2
CAWSRPREGYGYTF
TGTGCCTGGAGTCGCCCCAGGGAGGGCTATGGCTACACCTTC
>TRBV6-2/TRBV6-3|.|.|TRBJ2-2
CASSYTTWGGRNTGELFF
TGTGCCAGCAGTTACACGACGTGGGGGGGGCGGAACACCGGGGAGCTGTTTTTT
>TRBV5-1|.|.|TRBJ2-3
CASSLEPGVTDTQYF
TGCGCCAGCAGCTTGGAACCGGGGGTCACAGATACGCAGTATTTT
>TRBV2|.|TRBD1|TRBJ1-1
CASSGTANTEAFF
TGTGCCAGCAGCGGGACAGCAAACACTGAAGCTTTCTTT
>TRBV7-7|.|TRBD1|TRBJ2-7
CASSAGQGLGYEQYF
TGTGCTAGCAGCGCAGGACAGGGTTTGGGTTACGAGCAGTACTTC
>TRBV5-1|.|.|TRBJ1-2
CASSLLPGEDYGYTF
TGCGCCAGCAGCTTGTTACCGGGGGAGGACTATGGCTACACCTTC
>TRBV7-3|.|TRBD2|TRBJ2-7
CASSLGGDYYEQYF
TGTGCCAGCAGCTTAGGGGGGGACTACTACGAGCAGTACTTC
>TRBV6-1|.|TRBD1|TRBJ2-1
CASSEMGQGLNEQFF
TGTGCCAGCAGTGAAATGGGACAGGGTCTCAATGAGCAGTTCTTC
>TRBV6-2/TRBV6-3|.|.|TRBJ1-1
CASSRVAYEAFF
TGTGCCAGCAGTCGCGTAGCTTATGAAGCTTTCTTT
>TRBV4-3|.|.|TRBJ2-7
CASSQDRRGSAYEQYF
TGCGCCAGCAGCCAAGATAGGAGGGGTTCAGCCTACGAGCAGTACTTC
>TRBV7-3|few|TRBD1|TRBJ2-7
CASRTGTGDTYEQYF
TGTGCCAGCAGGACCGGGACAGGGGACACCTACGAGCAGTACTTC
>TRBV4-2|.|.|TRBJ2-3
CASSQDRGGGQSTQYF
TGTGCCAGCAGCCAAGATAGGGGTGGGGGCCAAAGTACGCAGTATTTT
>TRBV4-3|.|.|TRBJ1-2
CASSRGGSDYGYTF
TGCGCCAGCAGTAGGGGGGGATCGGACTATGGCTACACCTTC
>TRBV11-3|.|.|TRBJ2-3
CASSLESSRRTDTQYF
TGTGCCAGCAGCTTAGAATCGAGCCGTCGCACAGATACGCAGTATTTT
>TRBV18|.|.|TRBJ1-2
CASSTDSKNYGYTF
TGTGCCAGCTCTACGGACAGTAAGAACTATGGCTACACCTTC
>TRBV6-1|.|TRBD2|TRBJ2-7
CASSDGPSGSSYEQYF
TGTGCCAGCAGTGATGGCCCTAGCGGAAGCTCCTACGAGCAGTACTTC
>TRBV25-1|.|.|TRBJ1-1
CASSALREKSEAFF
TGTGCCAGCAGTGCTCTACGGGAAAAGTCTGAAGCTTTCTTT
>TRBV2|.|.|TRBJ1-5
CASSEGWRNQPQHF
TGTGCCAGCAGTGAAGGTTGGCGGAATCAGCCCCAGCATTTT
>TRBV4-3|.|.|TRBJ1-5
CASSQDSAGSNQPQHF
TGCGCCAGCAGCCAAGATAGTGCAGGTAGCAATCAGCCCCAGCATTTT
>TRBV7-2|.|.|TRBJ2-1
CASSLAPSLVPVAFF
TGTGCCAGCAGCTTAGCGCCATCCCTAGTCCCGGTAGCGTTCTTC
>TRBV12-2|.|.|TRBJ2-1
CASLEDRVSDNEQFF
TGTGCAAGTCTCGAGGACAGGGTTTCCGACAATGAGCAGTTCTTC
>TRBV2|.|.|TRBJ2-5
CASSRGHMRETQYF
TGTGCCAGCAGCCGGGGACACATGAGGGAGACCCAGTACTTC
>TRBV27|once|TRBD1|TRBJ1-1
CASRATGITEAFF
TGTGCCAGCAGGGCGACAGGGATCACTGAAGCTTTCTTT
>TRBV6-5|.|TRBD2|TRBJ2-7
CASRGTSATLTEQYF
TGTGCCAGCAGGGGGACTAGCGCAACCTTAACCGAGCAGTACTTC
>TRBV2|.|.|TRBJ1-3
CASNKADSGNTIYF
TGTGCCAGCAACAAAGCGGACTCTGGAAACACCATATATTTT
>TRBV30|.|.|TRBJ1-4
CAWSPPHDWNEKLFF
TGTGCCTGGAGTCCCCCTCACGACTGGAATGAAAAACTGTTTTTT
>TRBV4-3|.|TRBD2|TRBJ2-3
CASSFSGGAGDTQYF
TGCGCCAGCAGCTTCAGCGGGGGGGCCGGAGATACGCAGTATTTT
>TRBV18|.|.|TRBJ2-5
CASSPMGAETQYF
TGTGCCAGCTCACCAATGGGGGCCGAGACCCAGTACTTC